The 29 T cell receptor beta chains given below trace back to one sample, sequenced in a study of T cells and copy number aberrations in small-cell lung cancer. Profiling relied on immunoSEQ multiplex PCR, and the TCRdb table lists in-frame clones only, not all of them. The sample lists about 2,900 clones; 90% were seen once. Sequenced input: normal tissue next to the tumor. These receptors came from a man between 45 and 60 years old with small cell lung cancer.

The chain employs TRBV2 and TRBJ2-1; 10 bases match TRBD1. The CDR3 sequence is 15 residues long. Germline V CDR1 and CDR2: SNHLY, FYNNEI. The junction had 9 bases not matched to a gene; V was cut back by 6 bases and J by 7 bases. CDR3: CASSGRDRGGNEQFF. CDR3 coding DNA: TGTGCCAGCAGCGGCCGGGACAGGGGAGGAAATGAGCAGTTCTTC.

This clone occurred a few times. The chain links TRBV5-6 to TRBJ1-2; possible D gene TRBD1, 5 bases. Trimming took off 4 bases at V and 4 bases at J, with 14 bases between the two ends. The CDR3 totals 14 residues. The germline CDR1 and CDR2 sequences are SGHDT and YYEEEE. The CDR3 coding sequence is TGTGCCAGCAGCGTGGCAGGGTCCAGCTATGGCTACACCTTC. Encoded protein: CASSVAGSSYGYTF. The variable domain in full, completed from reference TRBV5-6 and TRBJ1-2, reads DAGVTQSPTHLIKTRGQQVTLRCSPKSGHDTVSWYQQALGQGPQFIFQYYEEEERQRGNFPDRFSGHQFPNYSSELNVNALLLGDSALYLCASSVAGSSYGYTFGSGTRLTVV.

The genes are TRBV29-1 and TRBJ1-2; TRBD1 might be the D (5 bases). This CDR3 region has 14 residues. V was pared by 3 bases and J by 8 bases, with 19 bases between. Per germline, CDR1 SQVTM and CDR2 ANQGSEA. CDR3 coding DNA: TGCAGCGTTGAGGCTAGGGACGCTCGGGAGGGCTACACCTTC. This encodes CSVEARDAREGYTF.

The chain carries TRBV5-1 and TRBJ1-4, with 7 bases that match TRBD1. Germline loops: CDR1 SGHRS, CDR2 YFSETQ. V gave up 0 bases and J gave up 8 bases; unmatched junction bases: 10. The CDR3 extends over 16 amino acids. CDR3 protein: CASSLAVLQGQEKLFF. As DNA, the CDR3 is TGCGCCAGCAGCTTGGCCGTGTTACAGGGACAGGAAAAACTGTTTTTT.

CDR3 nucleotide sequence: TGTGCCAGCAGCTTTCAAGGTGACGGGGAGCTGTTTTTT. As protein: CASSFQGDGELFF. V usage is TRBV5-6 and J usage is TRBJ2-2; unclear D gene. This CDR3 region has 13 residues. With 2 bases removed from V and 7 bases from J, the gap between germline ends came to 9 bases. Germline V lookup: CDR1 SGHDT, CDR2 YYEEEE.

The genes are TRBV2 and TRBJ2-6, with D tentatively TRBD1 (5 bases). The CDR3 totals 14 residues. Between the trimmed V and J ends, which lost 6 bases and 0 bases, there was a span of 6 bases. Per the germline V gene, CDR1 is SNHLY and CDR2 is FYNNEI. CDR3 amino acids: CASRQVSGANVLTF. CDR3 sequence (DNA): TGTGCCAGCAGACAGGTCTCTGGGGCCAACGTCCTGACTTTC. Filled out from reference TRBV2 and TRBJ2-6, the complete variable domain reads EPEVTQTPSHQVTQMGQEVILRCVPISNHLYFYWYRQILGQKVEFLVSFYNNEISEKSEIFDDQFSVERPDGSNFTLKIRSTKLEDSAMYFCASRQVSGANVLTFGAGSRLTVL.

The chain recombines TRBV4-3 with TRBJ2-6; 11 positions match TRBD2. Germline V gives CDR1 LGHNA, CDR2 YSLEER. The length of the CDR3 is 20 residues. The junction had 7 bases not matched to a gene; V was cut back by 0 bases and J by 0 bases. The CDR3 protein is CASSQDWLAGGISGANVLTF. The CDR3 coding sequence is TGCGCCAGCAGCCAAGATTGGCTAGCGGGGGGCATCTCTGGGGCCAACGTCCTGACTTTC.

As regards this clone: Other nucleotide sequences from this sample produce the same CDR3. The chain carries TRBV7-9 and TRBJ1-2, with unresolved D. CDR1 SEHNR and CDR2 FQNEAQ come from the germline V gene (reference sequence). The CDR3 sequence is 12 residues long. V lost 10 bases and J 6 bases, leaving 15 bases between the germline ends. CDR3 nucleotides: TGTGCCACCCGTCGGGTCGACGATGGCTACACCTTC. It yields the protein CATRRVDDGYTF.

V gene TRBV29-1 combines with J gene TRBJ1-2, with a weak D call TRBD1 (5 bases). The V gene's germline CDR1 is SQVTM and CDR2 ANQGSEA. The V end was cut by 5 bases, the J end by 6 bases, with 13 bases between. This CDR3 contains 12 residues. The CDR3 DNA is TGCAGCGTTACCGACCTAGGGGATGGCTACACCTTC. Encoded protein: CSVTDLGDGYTF.

V gene TRBV5-4 combines with J gene TRBJ2-5; maybe TRBD2 (9 bases). This CDR3 region has 18 residues. The V gene lost 4 bases and the J gene lost 9 bases, with 31 bases spanning the gap. Germline V gives CDR1 SGHNT, CDR2 YYREEE (reference sequence). The CDR3 sequence is CASSPGWDSGGNRGSQYF. The CDR3 region has the DNA TGTGCCAGCAGCCCCGGATGGGATAGCGGGGGTAACAGGGGGTCCCAGTACTTC.

The chain joins TRBV11-2 to TRBJ1-2, with TRBD1 matching over 10 bases. V shed 5 bases, J shed 8 bases, and the junction held 17 bases outside the gene matches. The germline V gene encodes CDR1 SGHAT and CDR2 FQNNGV. This CDR3 is built from 17 residues. The CDR3 is CASSQVTSGTGDVGYTF. The CDR3 bases are TGTGCCAGCAGCCAAGTTACATCCGGGACAGGGGATGTAGGCTACACCTTC.

This chain connects TRBV4-3 to TRBJ1-2; no clear D. CDR1 and CDR2 from the germline V gene are LGHNA and YSLEER. This CDR3 has 17 residues. V was trimmed by 2 bases and J by 7 bases, leaving 23 bases between them. In nucleotides, the CDR3 is TGCGCCAGCAGCCAACGGCTTTTGGGCCAGACCAAGGTTGGCTACACCTTC. Translating gives CASSQRLLGQTKVGYTF.

V gene TRBV7-2 combines with J gene TRBJ2-3; unclear D gene. The V and J ends lost 1 base and 0 bases respectively, with 11 bases between them. The CDR3 runs 16 residues. Germline values: CDR1 SGHTA, CDR2 FQGNSA. This chain's CDR3 is CASSLGFGSSTDTQYF. The CDR3 DNA reads TGTGCCAGCAGCTTAGGCTTTGGGTCTAGCACAGATACGCAGTATTTT. Combining the CDR3 with reference TRBV7-2 and TRBJ2-3 gives the whole variable domain GAGVSQSPSNKVTEKGKDVELRCDPISGHTALYWYRQSLGQGLEFLIYFQGNSAPDKSGLPSDRFSAERTGGSVSTLTIQRTQQEDSAVYLCASSLGFGSSTDTQYFGPGTRLTVL.

The chain links TRBV6-4 to TRBJ2-1; 11 bases are shared with TRBD1. The CDR3 covers 16 residues. Germline V lookup: CDR1 MRHNA, CDR2 SNTAGT. V lost 2 bases to trimming and J lost 7 bases; unmatched junction nucleotides: 7. In DNA form, the CDR3 reads TGTGCCAGCAGTGACGTGTCAGGACAGGGGGCGAATGAGCAGTTCTTC. Encoded protein: CASSDVSGQGANEQFF.

J is TRBJ2-1 and V is TRBV12-5; 13 nucleotides match TRBD2. The CDR3 is made up of 16 amino acids. Germline CDR1 LGHNT, CDR2 FRNRAP. V shed 1 base, J shed 10 bases, and the junction held 7 bases outside the gene matches. CDR3 protein: CASGLATSGRAFEQFF. The CDR3 coding sequence is TGTGCTAGTGGTTTGGCCACTAGCGGGAGGGCCTTCGAGCAGTTCTTC.

This chain links TRBV30 with TRBJ2-1, with D possibly matching TRBD2 (5 bases). CDR1 is GTSNPN and CDR2 is SVGIG in the germline V gene (reference sequence). This CDR3 has 13 residues. V lost 5 bases and J lost 4, with 12 bases in between. The CDR3 coding sequence is TGTGCCTGGGAGGGAGACACTTACAATGAGCAGTTCTTC. Translating it yields CAWEGDTYNEQFF.

The genes are TRBV28 and TRBJ1-4; TRBD1 matches at 9 bases. Germline CDR1 and CDR2: MDHEN and SYDVKM. This CDR3 region has 13 residues. The V and J ends lost 7 bases and 6 bases, in that order; junction bases with no gene match: 3. CDR3 nucleotide sequence: TGTGCCAGCACGGGACAGGGTTATGAAAAACTGTTTTTT. It specifies CASTGQGYEKLFF.

The V and J genes are TRBV11-3 and TRBJ2-7; D is tentatively TRBD1 or TRBD2 (6 bases each). Between the trimmed V and J ends, which lost 0 bases and 3 bases, there was a span of 21 bases. This CDR3 region has 18 residues. Germline values: CDR1 SGHNT, CDR2 YENEEA. CDR3 coding DNA: TGTGCCAGCAGCTTAGATCGTGGGGGGCTGCCGGGCAGCTACGAGCAGTACTTC. This encodes CASSLDRGGLPGSYEQYF.

The chain combines TRBV4-3 with TRBJ2-7; maybe TRBD2 (6 bases). This CDR3 spans 17 amino acids. V shed 0 bases and J shed 2 bases, with 17 bases lying between them. Germline CDR1 LGHNA, CDR2 YSLEER. For the CDR3, the DNA is TGCGCCAGCAGCCAAGAATGGAGGGCCCAAGGGACCTACGAGCAGTACTTC. Translating gives CASSQEWRAQGTYEQYF.

The chain is built from TRBV30 and TRBJ1-6; the D is unclear. Trimming took 1 base from V and 7 from J, leaving 8 bases between them. Per the germline V gene, CDR1 is GTSNPN and CDR2 is SVGIG (reference sequence). This CDR3 region has 13 residues. This CDR3 is CAWSDNGNSPLHF. DNA for the CDR3: TGTGCCTGGAGTGATAATGGGAATTCACCCCTCCACTTT.

This clone was seen just once. The chain links TRBV4-1 to TRBJ1-1; D is unresolved. Trimming removed 1 base at V and 3 bases at J, with 6 bases between. The CDR3 is made up of 13 amino acids. The germline CDR1 and CDR2 sequences are MGHRA and YSYEKL. CDR3 bases: TGCGCCAGCAGCCAAGTCAAGGACACTGAAGCTTTCTTT. This translates into CASSQVKDTEAFF.

The chain couples TRBV29-1 to TRBJ1-2; D possibly corresponds to TRBD1 (5 bases). The CDR3 covers 17 residues. The germline V gene encodes CDR1 SQVTM and CDR2 ANQGSEA. V was pared by 2 bases and J by 4 bases, with 23 bases between. The CDR3 is CSVETGSGGAGVYGYTF. The DNA for the CDR3 is TGCAGCGTTGAAACGGGATCGGGAGGGGCAGGAGTCTATGGCTACACCTTC.

The V and J genes are TRBV19 and TRBJ2-3; D not certain. This CDR3 spans 15 amino acids. Per the germline V gene, CDR1 is LNHDA and CDR2 is SQIVND (reference sequence). Trimming stripped 10 bases from V and 2 bases from J, with 19 bases between. The CDR3 here is CATSEASSLTDTQYF. The CDR3 DNA sequence: TGTGCCACTTCCGAGGCTTCCTCACTCACAGATACGCAGTATTTT.

The J gene is TRBJ2-1, the V gene TRBV27; D unclear. V dropped 3 bases and J dropped 6 bases, with 12 bases sitting between them. This CDR3 has 14 residues. In germline, CDR1 is MNHEY, CDR2 SMNVEV (reference sequence). As DNA, the CDR3 is TGTGCCAGCAGTTTCCCCCCGGGTGCCAATGAGCAGTTCTTC. This gives the protein CASSFPPGANEQFF.

The chain couples TRBV6-1 to TRBJ2-4; no reliable D call. Germline values: CDR1 MNHNS, CDR2 SASEGT. The V gene lost 6 bases and the J gene lost 0 bases, with 9 bases spanning the gap. The CDR3 has 14 amino acids. DNA for the CDR3: TGTGCCAGCAGCCCAGGCTCAGCCAAAAACATTCAGTACTTC. It yields the protein CASSPGSAKNIQYF.

The gene calls are TRBV2 and TRBJ2-5, with 7 bases aligning to TRBD1. The CDR3 is made up of 15 amino acids. Germline values: CDR1 SNHLY, CDR2 FYNNEI. Trimming at V came to 9 bases and at J to 1 base, leaving 11 bases not matched to a gene. CDR3 loop: CASSLSRGTQETQYF. In nucleotides, the CDR3 is TGTGCCAGTAGCCTAAGCAGGGGGACCCAAGAGACCCAGTACTTC.

The rearrangement uses TRBV5-1 and TRBJ1-4, with D unclear. This CDR3 has 13 residues. Germline CDR1 reads SGHRS; CDR2 reads YFSETQ. Trimming pared 4 bases from V and 7 bases from J, leaving 11 bases between. The DNA of the CDR3 is TGCGCCAGCAGCACGGGTTATAGTGAAAAACTGTTTTTT. Translation gives CASSTGYSEKLFF. The entire variable domain, with the rest obtained from reference TRBV5-1 and TRBJ1-4, is as follows: KAGVTQTPRYLIKTRGQQVTLSCSPISGHRSVSWYQQTPGQGLQFLFEYFSETQRNKGNFPGRFSGRQFSNSRSEMNVSTLELGDSALYLCASSTGYSEKLFFGSGTQLSVL.

The chain has TRBV7-2 and TRBJ2-7, with 9 positions matching TRBD1. Trimming at V came to 2 bases and at J to 6 bases, leaving 2 bases not matched to a gene. Germline loops: CDR1 SGHTA, CDR2 FQGNSA. This CDR3 contains 13 residues. The CDR3 sequence: CASSLTGGSEQYF. The CDR3 region has the DNA TGTGCCAGCAGCTTAACAGGGGGCAGCGAGCAGTACTTC.

The chain carries TRBV6-5 and TRBJ2-7; 11 positions match TRBD2. The CDR3 extends over 15 amino acids. The V gene end was trimmed by 9 bases and the J gene end by 12 bases; junction bases not matched to a gene: 19. Germline V CDR1 and CDR2: MNHEY, SVGAGI. CDR3: CASKASGTSGASVYF. CDR3 nucleotides: TGTGCCAGTAAGGCCTCCGGGACTAGCGGCGCTTCGGTGTACTTC.